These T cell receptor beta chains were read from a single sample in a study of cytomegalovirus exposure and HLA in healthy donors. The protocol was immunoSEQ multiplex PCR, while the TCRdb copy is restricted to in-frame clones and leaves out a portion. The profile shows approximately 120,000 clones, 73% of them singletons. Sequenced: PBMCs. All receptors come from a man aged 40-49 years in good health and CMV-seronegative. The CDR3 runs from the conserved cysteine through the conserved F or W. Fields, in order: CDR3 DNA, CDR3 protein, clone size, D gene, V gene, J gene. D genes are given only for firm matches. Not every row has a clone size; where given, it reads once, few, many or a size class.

DNA: TGTGCCAGCAGCCAAGTGGGACAGGGTACCTACGAGCAGTACTTC
CDR3: CASSQVGQGTYEQYF
size: NA
D: TRBD1
V: TRBV4-2
J: TRBJ2-7

DNA: TGTGCCAGCAGCCAAGATCCCCGGGGAGGGACGGTGACAACATTTCAAGCTTTCTTT
CDR3: CASSQDPRGGTVTTFQAFF
size: NA
D: NA
V: TRBV4-2
J: TRBJ1-1

DNA: TGTGCCAGTAGTACCGGGACAGTACAAGAGACCCAGTACTTC
CDR3: CASSTGTVQETQYF
size: few
D: TRBD1
V: TRBV19
J: TRBJ2-5

DNA: TGTGCCAGCAGCTGGGACAGGGGGGGCGAGCAGTACTTC
CDR3: CASSWDRGGEQYF
size: NA
D: TRBD1
V: TRBV5-6
J: TRBJ2-7

DNA: TGTGCCAGTAGTATAGGTCCATCCTACGAGCAGTACTTC
CDR3: CASSIGPSYEQYF
size: NA
D: NA
V: TRBV19
J: TRBJ2-7

DNA: TGTGCCAGCAGTGAACTAGCGGGGATAGGTGAGCAGTTCTTC
CDR3: CASSELAGIGEQFF
size: NA
D: TRBD2
V: TRBV2
J: TRBJ2-1

DNA: TGTGCCAGCAGCTTGTGGCGGACTGATGGTGAAGCTTTCTTT
CDR3: CASSLWRTDGEAFF
size: NA
D: NA
V: TRBV13
J: TRBJ1-1

DNA: TGTGCCAGCAGCTTGGGGGCCAGGGACACCGGGGAGCTGTTTTTT
CDR3: CASSLGARDTGELFF
size: NA
D: NA
V: TRBV7-2
J: TRBJ2-2

DNA: TGCGCCAGCAGTCAATTGGTCCCCTGGATGAAGGGGGCCTCCTATCAGCCCCAGCATTTT
CDR3: CASSQLVPWMKGASYQPQHF
size: NA
D: TRBD1
V: TRBV23-1
J: TRBJ1-5

DNA: TGTGCCTGGAGTGTATCTGGGGGCGGAGAGCTGTTTTTT
CDR3: CAWSVSGGGELFF
size: NA
D: NA
V: TRBV30
J: TRBJ2-2

DNA: TGTGCCAGTAGCAATACAGGGGGCGGACAGCCCCAGCATTTT
CDR3: CASSNTGGGQPQHF
size: NA
D: TRBD1
V: TRBV19
J: TRBJ1-5

DNA: TGTGCCAGCAAGTCAGGACAGGGACCATACAATGAGCAGTTCTTC
CDR3: CASKSGQGPYNEQFF
size: NA
D: TRBD1
V: TRBV6-4
J: TRBJ2-1

DNA: TGTGCCAGCACATTCGGCCAGGGGGCAGATACGCAGTATTTT
CDR3: CASTFGQGADTQYF
size: NA
D: TRBD1
V: TRBV25-1
J: TRBJ2-3

DNA: TGTGCCAGCAGCCAAGATTGGGCTAGCGGGGGGTACAATGAGCAGTTCTTC
CDR3: CASSQDWASGGYNEQFF
size: NA
D: TRBD2
V: TRBV4-2
J: TRBJ2-1

DNA: TGTGCCAGCAGTCCCCCGTCCGGTCGCTACGAGCAGTACTTC
CDR3: CASSPPSGRYEQYF
size: NA
D: NA
V: TRBV6-6
J: TRBJ2-7

DNA: TGTGCCAGCAGGTCGAGCCGGACTGAAGCTTTCTTT
CDR3: CASRSSRTEAFF
size: NA
D: NA
V: TRBV28
J: TRBJ1-1

DNA: TGTGCCAGCAGCGGATCTCGGGGGGTCTATCAAGAGACCCAGTACTTC
CDR3: CASSGSRGVYQETQYF
size: NA
D: TRBD2
V: TRBV9
J: TRBJ2-5

DNA: TGTGCCAGCAGCTCCGGGACAGGGATGGGGACTGAAGCTTTCTTT
CDR3: CASSSGTGMGTEAFF
size: NA
D: TRBD1
V: TRBV5-6
J: TRBJ1-1

DNA: TGTGCCAGCAGCCAAGAAGGACTGGCGAACACCGGGGAGCTGTTTTTT
CDR3: CASSQEGLANTGELFF
size: once
D: NA
V: TRBV2
J: TRBJ2-2

DNA: TGTGCCAGCAGCCCTCGGACTAGCGGGGCTTCGGGGGAGACCCAGTACTTC
CDR3: CASSPRTSGASGETQYF
size: NA
D: TRBD2
V: TRBV7-6
J: TRBJ2-5

DNA: TGCGCCAGCAGCTTGAATCCCGGAGGCCAGAATTCACCCCTCCACTTT
CDR3: CASSLNPGGQNSPLHF
size: few
D: NA
V: TRBV5-1
J: TRBJ1-6

DNA: TGTGCCAGCAGCTTACCCCTAGTGGGAGATACGCAGTATTTT
CDR3: CASSLPLVGDTQYF
size: NA
D: NA
V: TRBV7-2
J: TRBJ2-3

DNA: TGTGCCATCAGTGGCTCTCTCCCCCGGACTGAAGCTTTCTTT
CDR3: CAISGSLPRTEAFF
size: NA
D: NA
V: TRBV10-3
J: TRBJ1-1

DNA: TGCGCCAGCAGCTCGTTAGCGGGGGGCCCTAGGGATGAGCAGTTCTTC
CDR3: CASSSLAGGPRDEQFF
size: NA
D: TRBD2
V: TRBV5-1
J: TRBJ2-1

DNA: TGTGCCAGCACCCCCCGGGGGGGTGCGATCTACGAGCAGTACTTC
CDR3: CASTPRGGAIYEQYF
size: NA
D: TRBD2
V: TRBV2
J: TRBJ2-7

DNA: TGTGCCAGCAGCAATGTAGCGGGGCAGTACCAAGAGACCCAGTACTTC
CDR3: CASSNVAGQYQETQYF
size: NA
D: TRBD2
V: TRBV28
J: TRBJ2-5

DNA: TGTGCCAGTAGACAGGGAAACACCGGGGAGCTGTTTTTT
CDR3: CASRQGNTGELFF
size: few
D: NA
V: TRBV19
J: TRBJ2-2

DNA: TGTGCCAGCAGCTTACGGGACAGGGTGAGCCACGAGCAGTACTTC
CDR3: CASSLRDRVSHEQYF
size: NA
D: TRBD1
V: TRBV4-2
J: TRBJ2-7

DNA: TGTGCCAGTAGTGTTTCCCCAGGGGGCTCCGGGGAGCTGTTTTTT
CDR3: CASSVSPGGSGELFF
size: NA
D: TRBD1
V: TRBV19
J: TRBJ2-2

DNA: TGTGCCAGCCGGGGGGCTTTGGCCGGGGAGCTGTTTTTT
CDR3: CASRGALAGELFF
size: NA
D: NA
V: TRBV6-5
J: TRBJ2-2

DNA: TGTGCTAGTGGCCCTGGGACAGCGGATAATTCACCCCTCCACTTT
CDR3: CASGPGTADNSPLHF
size: NA
D: TRBD1
V: TRBV12-5
J: TRBJ1-6

DNA: TGCAGCATTAGAGGGGTTGAGGGGGAAGGAGAGACCCAGTACTTC
CDR3: CSIRGVEGEGETQYF
size: NA
D: NA
V: TRBV29-1
J: TRBJ2-5

DNA: TGTGCCAGCAGCCCTGGGCGACTAGCGGCCCCAGATACGCAGTATTTT
CDR3: CASSPGRLAAPDTQYF
size: NA
D: TRBD2
V: TRBV11-3
J: TRBJ2-3

DNA: TGCAGCGTTGTTACGGCTAGCGGCACAGATACGCAGTATTTT
CDR3: CSVVTASGTDTQYF
size: NA
D: NA
V: TRBV29-1
J: TRBJ2-3

DNA: TGTGCCAGCAGCTTCCGGGACAGGGGGCATTTGAACACTGAAGCTTTCTTT
CDR3: CASSFRDRGHLNTEAFF
size: NA
D: TRBD1
V: TRBV9
J: TRBJ1-1

DNA: TGTGCCAGCAGCTTTGCCCTGGCTAGCGGGGATGCTAGCACAGATACGCAGTATTTT
CDR3: CASSFALASGDASTDTQYF
size: few
D: TRBD2
V: TRBV7-9
J: TRBJ2-3

DNA: TGCGCCAGCAGCCAAGATAGAGCGACGGTGGAGACCCAGTACTTC
CDR3: CASSQDRATVETQYF
size: NA
D: NA
V: TRBV4-3
J: TRBJ2-5

DNA: TGTGCCAGCAGTACACAGGGGGATGAAAAACTGTTTTTT
CDR3: CASSTQGDEKLFF
size: once
D: TRBD1
V: TRBV6-5
J: TRBJ1-4

DNA: TGTGCCAGCCGAGGGGAGGGGAGCGAGCAGTACTTC
CDR3: CASRGEGSEQYF
size: NA
D: TRBD2
V: TRBV2
J: TRBJ2-7

DNA: TGTGCCAGCTCACCACCGCGGGGGAACACCGGGGAGCTGTTTTTT
CDR3: CASSPPRGNTGELFF
size: NA
D: NA
V: TRBV18
J: TRBJ2-2

DNA: TGTGCCAGCAGTTCAGGGGGCCTCACAGATACGCAGTATTTT
CDR3: CASSSGGLTDTQYF
size: NA
D: TRBD1
V: TRBV7-2
J: TRBJ2-3

DNA: TGTGCCAGTAGTACTTTGCAGGGGCGATATGGCTACACCTTC
CDR3: CASSTLQGRYGYTF
size: few
D: NA
V: TRBV19
J: TRBJ1-2

DNA: TGTGCCAGCAGCCAGAGGACTAGCGGGGGGGAAGAGACCCAGTACTTC
CDR3: CASSQRTSGGEETQYF
size: NA
D: TRBD2
V: TRBV4-2
J: TRBJ2-5

DNA: TGTGCCAGTTCGGCTAGCCCTCACTACGAGCAGTACTTC
CDR3: CASSASPHYEQYF
size: NA
D: NA
V: TRBV19
J: TRBJ2-7

DNA: TGTGCCAGCAGTTCCCCTTCAGGGTTAGATCTCAATGAGCAGTTCTTC
CDR3: CASSSPSGLDLNEQFF
size: NA
D: NA
V: TRBV27
J: TRBJ2-1

DNA: TGTGCCAGCAGCCCCCGGACGGGAAACTCTGGAAACACCATATATTTT
CDR3: CASSPRTGNSGNTIYF
size: NA
D: NA
V: TRBV14
J: TRBJ1-3

DNA: TGTGCCATCACTGTTAAGGCAGGGGCCACTGAAGCTTTCTTT
CDR3: CAITVKAGATEAFF
size: NA
D: NA
V: TRBV10-3
J: TRBJ1-1

DNA: TGCGCCAGCAGCTTGGCGTTTACTGACCATCGGGAAGGAAACACCATATATTTT
CDR3: CASSLAFTDHREGNTIYF
size: NA
D: NA
V: TRBV5-1
J: TRBJ1-3

DNA: TGTGCCAGCTCACCAAGGTCGGGATCTGAATCGGACACCATATATTTT
CDR3: CASSPRSGSESDTIYF
size: NA
D: NA
V: TRBV18
J: TRBJ1-3

DNA: TGCAGCGTCCAGACCGAGCGCGATGAGCAGTTCTTC
CDR3: CSVQTERDEQFF
size: NA
D: NA
V: TRBV29-1
J: TRBJ2-1

DNA: TGTGCCAGCAGTTACTCGAGCACTACTAGTTACGAGCAGTACTTC
CDR3: CASSYSSTTSYEQYF
size: NA
D: NA
V: TRBV6-5
J: TRBJ2-7

DNA: TGTGCCAGCGGGGGGGCTATAAACTATGGCTACACCTTC
CDR3: CASGGAINYGYTF
size: NA
D: NA
V: TRBV9
J: TRBJ1-2

DNA: TGTGCCAGTAGTACCGGGACAGCCGCCTCTGGAAACACCATATATTTT
CDR3: CASSTGTAASGNTIYF
size: NA
D: TRBD1
V: TRBV19
J: TRBJ1-3